A single sample is the source of the 30 T cell receptor beta chains below, sequenced in a study of T-cell reconstitution after alpha-beta-depleted transplantation in children. The authors prepared the TCRbeta library with unique molecular identifiers. One entry per CDR3 protein, called by TCRdb with MiXCR from the PCR reads. The data hold 190,000 or so distinct CDR3 sequences, with roughly 15% observed a single time. Sequenced material: PBMCs from the stem cell graft donor, taken from the stem cell graft. All receptors derive from a human donor who donated a stem cell graft to a child with acute lymphoblastic leukemia.

This clonotype was counted many times. The CDR3 protein is CASSRTGGASSYNEQFF. CDR3 DNA: TGTGCCAGCAGTAGGACAGGCGGCGCCAGCTCCTACAATGAGCAGTTCTTC. The chain links TRBV9 to TRBJ2-1; 7 bases map to TRBD1. V was clipped by 5 bases and J by 0 bases; unmatched bases: 11. Germline loops: CDR1 SGDLS, CDR2 YYNGEE. This CDR3 is 17 amino acids long.

This clonotype was observed many times. V and J are TRBV10-2 and TRBJ2-1; 11 nucleotides agree with TRBD2. From germline, CDR1 is WSHSY and CDR2 SAAADI. The CDR3 loop spans 15 amino acids. Trimming took 10 bases from V and 7 from J; bases not matched to a gene: 12. The CDR3 DNA follows: TGCGCCATCAGGGCCCTAGCGGGGGGAGTTAATGAGCAGTTCTTC. It specifies CAIRALAGGVNEQFF.

In its sample, this clonotype was seen many times. V and J are TRBV5-1 and TRBJ1-3; D gene ambiguous. Looked up from germline, CDR1 is SGHRS and CDR2 is YFSETQ. This CDR3 has 17 amino acids. The ends were cut back, 0 bases at V and 2 bases at J, with 15 bases in the middle. CDR3 DNA sequence: TGCGCCAGCAGCTTGGCTGGTGGGAGATCGACTGGAAACACCATATATTTT. It is translated as CASSLAGGRSTGNTIYF.

Regarding this clonotype: A much more abundant neighbour one base away suggests this may be a read error. This sequence joins TRBV29-1 and TRBJ1-5; possible D gene TRBD1, 6 bases. Between the trimmed V and J ends, which lost 4 bases and 6 bases, there was a span of 13 bases. Germline assignment: CDR1 SQVTM and CDR2 ANQGSEA. This CDR3 is 13 amino acids long. CDR3 bases: TGCAGCGTTGGAGGGGGGGCAAGTCAGCCCCAGCATTTT. As protein: CSVGGGASQPQHF.

On this clonotype itself: This may stem from a read error, because a much larger clone lies one nucleotide away. The chain recombines TRBV20-1 with TRBJ1-1; 8 bases line up with TRBD1. Looked up from germline, CDR1 is DFQATT and CDR2 is SNEGSKA (reference sequence). The CDR3 covers 13 residues. In nucleotides, the CDR3 is TGCAGTGGTAGAGCGCCCAGGGGGCCTGAAGCTTTCTTT. This encodes CSGRAPRGPEAFF.

This clonotype was recorded many times. The genes are TRBV3-1 and TRBJ2-2, with D possibly matching TRBD1 (5 bases). CDR1 and CDR2 from the germline V gene are LGHDT and YNNKEL (reference sequence). V lost 8 bases, J lost 3 bases, and 16 bases lay in between. The CDR3 runs to 15 residues. The CDR3 protein is CASSPRTFHTGELFF. The CDR3 nucleotides read TGTGCCAGCTCCCCGCGGACATTCCACACCGGGGAGCTGTTTTTT.

This clonotype was recorded many times. The CDR3 nucleotides read TGCGCCAGTAAATTAGCGGGACTCACAGATACGCAGTATTTT. It codes for CASKLAGLTDTQYF. The chain has TRBV4-1 and TRBJ2-3; the match to TRBD2 covers 8 bases. Germline V CDR1 and CDR2: MGHRA, YSYEKL. The V segment lost 9 bases and the J segment 2 bases; nucleotides outside the gene matches: 7. CDR3 length: 14 amino acids.

A few counts support this clonotype. The chain is built from TRBV28 and TRBJ2-5, with 7 bases aligning to TRBD1. The CDR3 contains 15 residues. J gave up 2 bases and V 4 bases, and 7 bases lay outside the gene matches. CDR1 is MDHEN, CDR2 SYDVKM, per germline. For the CDR3, the DNA is TGTGCCAGCAGTTCAACGGGGACAGCTCAAGAGACCCAGTACTTC. As protein: CASSSTGTAQETQYF.

Ten or more counts support this clonotype. V gene TRBV4-2 combines with J gene TRBJ2-7; the D call may be TRBD1 or TRBD2 (7 bases each). V was cut by 4 bases and J by 1 base, with 20 bases left in between. Germline CDR1 and CDR2: LGHNA and YNFKEQ. The CDR3 is made up of 17 amino acids. Here the CDR3 DNA reads TGTGCCAGCAGCCGGGACTATATCGGGACAGTATCCTACGAGCAGTACTTC. Amino acid sequence: CASSRDYIGTVSYEQYF.

This clonotype was counted between two and nine times. The chain carries TRBV3-1 and TRBJ1-2, with 7 nucleotides matching TRBD1. The CDR3 runs 14 residues. V lost 4 bases and J lost 8; bases outside the gene matches: 10. Per germline, CDR1 LGHDT and CDR2 YNNKEL (reference sequence). The CDR3 loop reads CASSLPDRQSGYTF. The CDR3 DNA is TGTGCCAGCAGCCTACCGGACAGGCAGAGCGGCTACACCTTC. Full variable domain (missing parts from reference TRBV3-1 and TRBJ1-2): DTAVSQTPKYLVTQMGNDKSIKCEQNLGHDTMYWYKQDSKKFLKIMFSYNNKELIINETVPNRFSPKSPDKAHLNLHINSLELGDSAVYFCASSLPDRQSGYTFGSGTRLTVV.

There are many counts of this clonotype. The chain carries TRBV10-3 and TRBJ1-2; TRBD1 matches 7 bases. The V gene's germline CDR1 is ENHRY and CDR2 SYGVKD. V dropped 2 bases and J dropped 0; count of bases not matched to a gene: 9. The CDR3 extends over 17 amino acids. The CDR3 protein is CAISETGVKLANYGYTF. The CDR3 DNA reads as TGTGCCATCAGTGAGACAGGGGTAAAGTTAGCTAACTATGGCTACACCTTC.

This clonotype was seen at least ten times. This chain joins TRBV5-1 and TRBJ2-3; TRBD2 is a possible D gene (6 bases). CDR1 is SGHRS, CDR2 YFSETQ, per germline. Trimming shortened V by 5 bases and J by 7 bases, and 20 bases separated the two germline ends. The CDR3 loop spans 15 amino acids. The CDR3 nucleotides are TGCGCCAGCAGAAATAGCGGAGAGGTTCGGAATACGCAGTATTTT. Protein sequence: CASRNSGEVRNTQYF.

This clonotype has at least ten counts. The chain couples TRBV5-1 to TRBJ2-6, with 9 bases matching TRBD1. J lost 0 bases, V lost 4 bases, and 8 bases had no gene match. From germline, CDR1 is SGHRS and CDR2 YFSETQ. The CDR3 is 18 amino acids. CDR3 in amino acids: CASSPRGTGSSGANVLTF. Here the CDR3 DNA reads TGCGCCAGCAGCCCAAGAGGGACAGGGAGCTCTGGGGCCAACGTCCTGACTTTC.

This clonotype has a count of ten or more. V is TRBV28 and J is TRBJ2-1; 14 bases agree with TRBD2. There are 16 residues in the CDR3. J lost 12 bases, V lost 0 bases, and 7 bases had no gene match. Germline assignment: CDR1 MDHEN and CDR2 SYDVKM. This chain's CDR3 is CASSLWGLAGDSGQFF. CDR3 sequence (DNA): TGTGCCAGCAGTTTATGGGGACTAGCGGGAGACTCCGGGCAGTTCTTC.

Regarding this clonotype: No conserved phenylalanine or tryptophan is present at the end of the CDR3, so a read error is the likely explanation. It is unclear where the CDR3 begins or ends on the DNA, so no DNA is shown, and the CDR3 is as TCRdb lists it. The V gene is TRBV5-1, the J gene TRBJ2-7; the table's D call of TRBD1 was not tested on the DNA. Germline V gene data show CDR1 as SGHRS and CDR2 as YFSETQ. Inclusive of both ends, the CDR3 amounts to 9 amino acids. The CDR3 loop reads CATPPFRAN.

This clonotype was counted ten times or more. This chain links TRBV20-1 with TRBJ1-2, with 7 nucleotides matching TRBD1. The length of the CDR3 is 12 residues. J was trimmed by 3 bases and V by 8 bases; bases with no gene match: 6. Germline assignment: CDR1 DFQATT and CDR2 SNEGSKA (reference sequence). The CDR3 spells CSSGTEYYGYTF. CDR3 in DNA: TGCAGTTCAGGGACAGAGTACTATGGCTACACCTTC.

This clonotype turned up a few times. The chain is built from TRBV20-1 and TRBJ2-3; maybe TRBD2 (6 bases). Trimming shortened V by 3 bases and J by 0 bases, and 13 bases separated the two germline ends. The germline CDR1 and CDR2 sequences are DFQATT and SNEGSKA (reference sequence). CDR3 length equals 15 residues. The CDR3 DNA follows: TGCAGTGCTAGGGAGGGGACTTCTAGCACAGATACGCAGTATTTT. Protein product: CSAREGTSSTDTQYF.

The rearrangement joins TRBV6-1 to TRBJ1-1, with TRBD1 matching over 10 bases. Germline V gene sequence: CDR1 MNHNS, CDR2 SASEGT. The CDR3 runs to 13 residues. Germline trimming cut 9 bases from V and 1 base from J; bases unmatched to any gene: 2. The CDR3 nucleotides are TGTGCCAGTCGGACAGGGGGGAACACTGAAGCTTTCTTT. Its translation: CASRTGGNTEAFF.

This clonotype was detected many times. The rearrangement links TRBV5-1 to TRBJ1-1; the match to TRBD1 covers 8 bases. The CDR3 totals 12 residues. Trimming removed 4 bases from V and 7 bases from J; junction bases left unmatched: 3. The V gene's germline CDR1 is SGHRS and CDR2 YFSETQ. CDR3 protein: CASSGGQGEAFF. CDR3 in DNA: TGCGCCAGCAGCGGCGGACAGGGTGAAGCTTTCTTT. Combining the CDR3 with reference TRBV5-1 and TRBJ1-1 gives the whole variable domain KAGVTQTPRYLIKTRGQQVTLSCSPISGHRSVSWYQQTPGQGLQFLFEYFSETQRNKGNFPGRFSGRQFSNSRSEMNVSTLELGDSALYLCASSGGQGEAFFGQGTRLTVV.

This clonotype showed up many times. The chain joins TRBV11-3 to TRBJ1-2; 8 bases match TRBD1. V lost 5 bases and J lost 0; bases outside the gene matches: 5. This CDR3 has 15 residues. CDR1 SGHNT and CDR2 YENEEA come from the germline V gene. This CDR3 reads CASSPRDRTNYGYTF. CDR3 coding DNA: TGTGCCAGCAGCCCCCGGGACAGGACTAACTATGGCTACACCTTC.

The chain couples TRBV6-1 to TRBJ2-6, with D possibly TRBD2 on 5 matching bases. This CDR3 is built from 15 residues. The germline V and J ends were trimmed by 6 bases and 3 bases, with 12 bases remaining between them. CDR1 MNHNS and CDR2 SASEGT come from the germline V gene. The CDR3 DNA reads TGTGCCAGCAGCCCGCGAGCGGTTGGGGCCAACGTCCTGACTTTC. The encoded protein is CASSPRAVGANVLTF.

This clonotype was observed at least ten times. The CDR3 loop is CASSLPMSPDGSNQPQHF. The CDR3 bases are TGTGCCAGCAGTTTACCGATGAGCCCCGACGGTAGCAATCAGCCCCAGCATTTT. The V call is TRBV28, the J call TRBJ1-5; the D is unclear. The CDR3 length is 18 residues. From germline, CDR1 is MDHEN and CDR2 SYDVKM. The V gene lost 2 bases and the J gene lost 0 bases, with 17 bases spanning the gap.

This clonotype was seen ten or more times. The gene calls are TRBV28 and TRBJ1-5; D is possibly TRBD1 (6 bases). The ends were cut back, 6 bases at V and 1 base at J, with 31 bases in the middle. The CDR3 runs to 21 residues. Per the germline V gene, CDR1 is MDHEN and CDR2 is SYDVKM. CDR3 coding DNA: TGTGCCAGCAGCTCCGGAGGGATCTGGGGGGCGGTGATGAAGAGCAATCAGCCCCAGCATTTT. It is translated as CASSSGGIWGAVMKSNQPQHF.

This clonotype was counted many times. V usage is TRBV7-9 and J usage is TRBJ2-7, with D unresolved. The V and J ends lost 4 bases and 1 base respectively, with 14 bases between them. The CDR3 spans 15 residues. Germline V gives CDR1 SEHNR, CDR2 FQNEAQ (reference sequence). The CDR3 protein is CASSYPKGESYEQYF. In nucleotides, the CDR3 is TGTGCCAGCAGCTACCCGAAAGGTGAATCCTACGAGCAGTACTTC.

Ten or more counts support this clonotype. The chain joins TRBV7-9 to TRBJ2-1, with 7 bases that match TRBD2. CDR3 length equals 17 residues. Germline V gene lookup returns CDR1 SEHNR and CDR2 FQNEAQ (reference sequence). The V gene end was trimmed by 5 bases and the J gene end by 7 bases; junction bases not matched to a gene: 17. The CDR3 DNA is TGTGCCAGCAGCCCCCCCATACGGACTAGTGTTAGAAATGAGCAGTTCTTC. Protein sequence: CASSPPIRTSVRNEQFF.

At least ten counts were recorded for this clonotype. This rearrangement joins TRBV7-8 to TRBJ2-7; no definite D call. CDR1 and CDR2 from the germline V gene are SGHVS and FQNEAQ. CDR3 length equals 11 residues. V lost 4 bases to trimming and J lost 6 bases, with 7 bases between them. The CDR3 DNA is TGTGCCAGCAGCTCCGGGCCCGAGCAGTACTTC. Protein: CASSSGPEQYF.

This clonotype was seen many times. The chain combines TRBV2 with TRBJ2-3, with D hard to call. This CDR3 spans 13 amino acids. V lost 3 bases and J lost 0, with 4 bases in between. The germline gives CDR1 SNHLY, CDR2 FYNNEI. The CDR3 is CASSDDSTDTQYF. DNA of the CDR3: TGTGCCAGCAGTGATGACAGCACAGATACGCAGTATTTT.

Comments on this clonotype: Given a much more abundant clone one base away, this may be a read error. The chain combines TRBV5-1 with TRBJ2-1; 9 bases are a match to TRBD2. This CDR3 has 16 residues. The J segment lost 4 bases and the V segment lost 3 bases, leaving 8 bases of the junction unmatched. CDR1 is SGHRS, CDR2 YFSETQ, per germline. Here the CDR3 DNA reads TGCGCCAGCAGCTCAACTAGCGGGCATCTTTACAATGAGCAGTTCTTC. Protein sequence: CASSSTSGHLYNEQFF.

This clonotype was counted ten times or more. V usage is TRBV5-4 and J usage is TRBJ2-1; a possible D gene is TRBD1 (5 bases). Germline V lookup: CDR1 SGHNT, CDR2 YYREEE (reference sequence). Trimming removed 2 bases from V and 5 bases from J, with 11 bases in between. This CDR3 has 14 residues. Here the CDR3 reads CASSFTGNNNEQFF. The CDR3 region has the DNA TGTGCCAGCAGCTTTACAGGTAACAACAATGAGCAGTTCTTC.

This clonotype has at least ten counts. The chain joins TRBV20-1 to TRBJ2-1, with D perhaps matching TRBD1 or TRBD2 (5 bases each). V lost 2 bases and J lost 2, with 16 bases in between. Germline lookup yields CDR1 DFQATT and CDR2 SNEGSKA (reference sequence). The CDR3 runs to 16 residues. CDR3 protein: CSARNYGGRAYNEQFF. The CDR3 DNA is TGCAGTGCTAGAAATTATGGGGGAAGGGCCTACAATGAGCAGTTCTTC.